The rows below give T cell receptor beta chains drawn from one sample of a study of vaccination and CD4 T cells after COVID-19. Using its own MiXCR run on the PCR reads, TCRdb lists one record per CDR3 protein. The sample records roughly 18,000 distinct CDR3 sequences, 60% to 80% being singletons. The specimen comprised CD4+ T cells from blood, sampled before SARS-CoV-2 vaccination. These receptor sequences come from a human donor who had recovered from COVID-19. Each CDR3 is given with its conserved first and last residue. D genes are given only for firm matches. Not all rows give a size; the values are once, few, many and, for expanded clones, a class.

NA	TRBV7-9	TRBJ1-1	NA	TGTGCCAGCAGCTTAGATCGGGCCGGATTGAACACTGAAGCTTTCTTT	CASSLDRAGLNTEAFF
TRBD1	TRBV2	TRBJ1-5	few	TGTGCCAGCGGACAGGGGGGCTCTCAGCCCCAGCATTTT	CASGQGGSQPQHF
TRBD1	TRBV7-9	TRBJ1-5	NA	TGTGCCAGCAGCTTCATTCCCCCCGGCAGGGGGAATCAGCCCCAGCATTTT	CASSFIPPGRGNQPQHF
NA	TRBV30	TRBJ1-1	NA	TGTGCCTGGAGTGTACTGGGAAACACTGAAGCTTTCTTT	CAWSVLGNTEAFF
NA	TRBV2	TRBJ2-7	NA	TGTGCCAGCAGTGAACGGGCCGGGCAGCAGTACTTC	CASSERAGQQYF
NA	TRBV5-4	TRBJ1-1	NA	TGTGCCAGCAGCTTGGCTGCGGTCGTGGGCACTGAAGCTTTCTTT	CASSLAAVVGTEAFF
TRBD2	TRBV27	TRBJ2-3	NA	TGTGCCAGCAGTTCAACCTTGACGCTAGCGGCCACAGATACGCAGTATTTT	CASSSTLTLAATDTQYF
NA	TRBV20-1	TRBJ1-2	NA	TGCAGTGCTGGGACGGATAACTATGGCTACACCTTC	CSAGTDNYGYTF
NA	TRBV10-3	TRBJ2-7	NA	TGTGCCATCAGTGAAGGAAGCTCCTACGAGCAGTACTTC	CAISEGSSYEQYF
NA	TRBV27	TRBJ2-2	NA	TGTGCCAGCAGTTTAGGGAGTGCGAACACCGGGGAGCTGTTTTTT	CASSLGSANTGELFF
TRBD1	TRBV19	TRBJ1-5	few	TGTGCCAGTAGTAAGACAGGGGACAATCAGCCCCAGCATTTT	CASSKTGDNQPQHF
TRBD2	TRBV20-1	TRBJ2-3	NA	TGCAGTGCTAGAGAAGCGGGAGGGCCAGGGACAGATACGCAGTATTTT	CSAREAGGPGTDTQYF
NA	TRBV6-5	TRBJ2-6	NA	TGTGCCAGCAGTTACGGAGCCTCTGGGGCCAACGTCCTGACTTTC	CASSYGASGANVLTF
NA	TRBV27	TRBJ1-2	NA	TGTGCCAGCAGCCGGGACTTGAACTATGGCTACACCTTC	CASSRDLNYGYTF
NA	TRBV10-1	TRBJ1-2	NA	TGCGCCAGCAGGCCCCCACAGGCTAACTATGGCTACACCTTC	CASRPPQANYGYTF
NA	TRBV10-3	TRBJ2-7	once	TGTGCCATCAGTGAACAGGGCTCCGGTGACGAGCAGTACTTC	CAISEQGSGDEQYF
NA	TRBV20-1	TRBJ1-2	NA	TGCAGTGCTTATGAAGGGAATCATGGCTACACCTTC	CSAYEGNHGYTF
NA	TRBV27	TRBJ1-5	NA	TGTGCCAGCAGTTTAATAGGTCAGCCCCAGCATTTT	CASSLIGQPQHF